The 17 T cell receptor gamma chains below were found in one sample sequenced in a study of Vδ1+ human thymocytes (dated by TCRdb to 2017 to 2018). For these receptors, no antigen is known. Results and caveats for the whole study, not just this receptor: In contrast to oligoclonal peripheral blood repertoires, thymic TRG and TRD repertoires appeared to be highly polyclonal with Gaussian CDR3 length distributions.

The instrument given in TCRdb is Illumina MiSeq. RNA was extracted with the RNeasy mini kit and reverse transcribed using Superscript III. CDR3 amplicons were generated by multiplex PCR with pooled V-gene forward primers and a constant-region reverse primer carrying Illumina adaptor overhangs. Identical DNA sequences were merged into single rows after TCRdb reprocessed the public reads with CATT. The sample table lists more than 9,000 gamma-chain clones, roughly two fifths of them with a count of one. The top ten clonotypes cover approximately 1.9% of the sample. Sample: Vdelta1+ gamma-delta thymocytes from the thymus. This specimen's cell subset or site label, per the study, means: FACS-sorted CD3+ TCRalphabeta- TCRVdelta1+ TCRVdelta2- thymocytes. The receptors come from a boy under three years old who had congenital heart surgery.

In its sample, this clone was seen a few times. The rearrangement uses TRGV4 and TRGJ1 or TRGJ2. J lost 3 bases, V lost 3 bases, and 5 bases had no gene match. The CDR3 is 13 amino acids. The germline V gene encodes CDR1 EGSTGY and CDR2 YDSYTSSV. The CDR3: CATWDLSYYKKLF. The CDR3 nucleotides read TGTGCCACCTGGGATCTCTCTTATTATAAGAAACTCTTT.

The J gene is TRGJ1 or TRGJ2, the V gene TRGV9. In the absence of a J gene in TCRdb, the DNA was matched to germline to assign it here. The germline V gene encodes CDR1 GITISATS and CDR2 ISYDGTV (reference sequence). J was trimmed by 8 bases and V by 6 bases; bases with no gene match: 13. The length of the CDR3 is 13 residues. The CDR3 DNA reads TGTGCCTTGTGGCCTCACCGAGGAGATAAGAAACTCTTT. The encoded protein is CALWPHRGDKKLF.

The gene calls are TRGV9 and TRGJP2. Germline-derived CDR1 and CDR2 are GITISATS and ISYDGTV (reference sequence). Trimming at V came to 3 bases and at J to 12 bases, leaving 7 bases not matched to a gene. This CDR3 contains 12 residues. CDR3 loop: CALWEPSRIKTF. CDR3 DNA: TGTGCCTTGTGGGAGCCGTCAAGGATCAAGACGTTT.

This sequence joins TRGV2 and TRGJ1 or TRGJ2. TCRdb records no J gene; here it was assigned by comparing the DNA to germline. The germline gives CDR1 EGSNGY, CDR2 YDSYNSKV. Losses at the gene ends were 0 bases for V and 6 bases for J; bases not matched to a gene: 5. CDR3 length: 13 residues. CDR3 sequence (DNA): TGTGCCACCTGGGACGGGCATAGTTATAAGAAACTCTTT. Its translation is CATWDGHSYKKLF.

This clone occurred a few times. A read error may account for a junction end that differs from germline. This chain uses TRGV8 with TRGJ1 or TRGJ2. The germline gives CDR1 VENAVY, CDR2 YDSYNSRV. This CDR3 has 13 residues. The CDR3 here is CATWNSNDYKKLF. CDR3 nucleotides: TGTGCCACCTGGAATTCGAATGATTATAAGAAACTCTTT.

The chain recombines TRGV5 with TRGJ1 or TRGJ2. The J gene was missing in TCRdb and was found by matching the end of the DNA to germline. V dropped 2 bases and J dropped 2; count of bases not matched to a gene: 9. This CDR3 spans 15 amino acids. Germline CDR1 reads VINAFY; CDR2 reads YDVSNSKD. CDR3 amino acids: CATWDKPEDYYKKLF. In DNA, the CDR3 is TGTGCCACCTGGGACAAGCCCGAAGATTATTATAAGAAACTCTTT.

Details on this clone: The sample carries other DNA sequences with the same CDR3. The gene calls are TRGV9 and TRGJ1 or TRGJ2. Unmatched junction bases numbered 6, after V lost 0 bases and J lost 4 bases. Germline loops: CDR1 GITISATS, CDR2 ISYDGTV (reference sequence). There are 14 residues in the CDR3. Here the CDR3 reads CALWEVRPYYKKLF. CDR3 nucleotides: TGTGCCTTGTGGGAGGTGCGTCCCTATTATAAGAAACTCTTT.

This clone was recorded a few times. A read error may account for a junction end that differs from germline. The chain employs TRGV9 and TRGJ1 or TRGJ2. The CDR3 loop spans 13 amino acids. Germline assignment: CDR1 GITISATS and CDR2 ISYDGTV (reference sequence). The chain's CDR3 is CALWPRNDYKKLF. As DNA, the CDR3 is TGTGCCTTGTGGCCCAGGAATGATTATAAGAAACTCTTT.

About this clone itself: The same CDR3 can be traced to other DNA sequences in this sample. J is TRGJ1 or TRGJ2 and V is TRGV9. CDR3 length equals 12 residues. Germline V CDR1 and CDR2: GITISATS, ISYDGTV (reference sequence). The V gene end was trimmed by 1 base and the J gene end by 7 bases; junction bases not matched to a gene: 4. For the CDR3, the DNA is TGTGCCTTGTGGGAGGTAAACTATAAGAAACTCTTT. It is translated as CALWEVNYKKLF.

About this clone itself: One end of the junction varies from germline; a read error may be responsible. Additional DNA sequences in this sample encode the identical CDR3. V is TRGV9 and J is TRGJP. Germline values: CDR1 GITISATS, CDR2 ISYDGTV (reference sequence). The CDR3 totals 16 residues. The CDR3: CALWEDQELGKKIKVF. The CDR3 DNA reads as TGTGCCTTGTGGGAGGATCAAGAGTTAGGCAAAAAAATCAAGGTATTT.

V is TRGV4 and J is TRGJ1 or TRGJ2. CDR1 EGSTGY and CDR2 YDSYTSSV come from the germline V gene. Trimming cost V 3 bases and J 1 base; bases outside gene matches: 3. The CDR3 length is 13 residues. CDR3 DNA: TGTGCCACCTGGGATTGTAATTATTATAAGAAACTCTTT. Amino acid sequence: CATWDCNYYKKLF.

Remarks on this clone: The junction and the germline gene differ at one end; a read error may be behind it. The chain has TRGV3 and TRGJ1 or TRGJ2. CDR1 and CDR2 (germline): VTNTFY, YDVSTARD (reference sequence). CDR3 length equals 13 residues. Written as DNA, the CDR3 is TGTGCCACCTGGGACGGGTTTTATTATAAGAAGCTCTTT. Amino acid sequence: CATWDGFYYKKLF.

As for this clone: Given a much more abundant clone one base away, this may be a read error. Different DNA sequences within this sample yield the same CDR3. The chain employs TRGV5 and TRGJ1 or TRGJ2. The J gene, missing from TCRdb, was assigned here through DNA to germline matching. With 0 bases clipped from V and 7 bases from J, the junction kept 3 bases outside the gene matches. Germline CDR1 reads VINAFY; CDR2 reads YDVSNSKD. The length of the CDR3 is 12 residues. The CDR3 DNA follows: TGTGCCACCTGGGACAGGCTGTATAAGAAACTCTTT. It is translated as CATWDRLYKKLF.

This chain joins TRGV3 and TRGJ1 or TRGJ2. The J gene, missing from TCRdb, was assigned here through DNA to germline matching. Germline-derived CDR1 and CDR2 are VTNTFY and YDVSTARD (reference sequence). The CDR3 runs to 14 residues. Trimming at V came to 0 bases and at J to 1 base, leaving 3 bases not matched to a gene. CDR3 coding DNA: TGTGCCACCTGGGACAGGCATAATTATTATAAGAAACTCTTT. Its translation: CATWDRHNYYKKLF.

This clone showed up just once. V usage is TRGV4 and J usage is TRGJ1 or TRGJ2. TCRdb leaves out the J gene; it was filled in here by matching the DNA to germline. Looked up from germline, CDR1 is EGSTGY and CDR2 is YDSYTSSV. V was pared by 0 bases and J by 5 bases, with 4 bases of the junction left unmatched. The CDR3 covers 13 residues. The CDR3 loop is CATWDGHNYKKLF. The DNA for the CDR3 is TGTGCCACCTGGGATGGGCATAATTATAAGAAACTCTTT.

The chain links TRGV3 to TRGJ1 or TRGJ2. As TCRdb names no J gene, one was assigned here on the basis of a DNA match to germline. Germline CDR1 reads VTNTFY; CDR2 reads YDVSTARD (reference sequence). CDR3 size: 13 residues. Trimming cost V 0 bases and J 7 bases; bases outside gene matches: 6. This chain's CDR3 is CATWDRLDYKKLF. CDR3 nucleotide sequence: TGTGCCACCTGGGACAGGCTCGACTATAAGAAACTCTTT.

The V call is TRGV3, the J call TRGJ1 or TRGJ2. The J gene, absent from TCRdb, was called here by matching the DNA to germline. This CDR3 spans 16 amino acids. Germline V gene sequence: CDR1 VTNTFY, CDR2 YDVSTARD (reference sequence). After removal of 0 bases from V and 12 bases from J, the junction contained 20 bases not matched to a gene. This CDR3 reads CATWDRPGVEIRGKLF. The CDR3 nucleotides read TGTGCCACCTGGGACAGGCCCGGGGTCGAAATTCGAGGGAAACTCTTT.